The 10 T cell receptor beta chains below were found in one sample sequenced in a study of blood T cell repertoires in COVID-19. The method was immunoSEQ multiplex PCR; TCRdb's version includes in-frame clones alone and lacks a portion of them. The table lists about 200,000 clones, 65% to 90% of them singletons, with roughly 3.8% in the top ten. Sequenced material: PBMCs or T cells enriched from blood (not recorded which). The origin of the receptors is a middle-aged woman with acute COVID-19.

The V and J genes are TRBV4-1 and TRBJ1-2; tentatively, D is TRBD1 (5 bases). The CDR3 length is 16 residues. The germline gives CDR1 MGHRA, CDR2 YSYEKL. Trimming removed 0 bases from V and 4 bases from J, with 15 bases in between. CDR3 in DNA: TGCGCCAGCAGCCAAGATGTAATCGCGGGGGGCTATGGCTACACCTTC. It is translated as CASSQDVIAGGYGYTF.

This chain joins TRBV28 and TRBJ2-1; D gene unclear. The CDR3 consists of 14 residues. From germline, CDR1 is MDHEN and CDR2 SYDVKM. Trimming shortened V by 5 bases and J by 6 bases, and 14 bases separated the two germline ends. The CDR3 loop reads CASSPPPPGNEQFF. CDR3 bases: TGTGCCAGCAGTCCTCCCCCCCCCGGCAATGAGCAGTTCTTC.

This clone was seen a handful of times. The chain carries TRBV28 and TRBJ2-7, with 13 bases that match TRBD2. V lost 5 bases to trimming and J lost 7 bases; unmatched junction nucleotides: 8. Germline V gene lookup returns CDR1 MDHEN and CDR2 SYDVKM. The length of the CDR3 is 15 residues. CDR3 coding DNA: TGTGCCAGCAGTCACGGGACTAGCGGGACCAGGGAGCAGTACTTC. The encoded protein is CASSHGTSGTREQYF.

The gene calls are TRBV7-2 and TRBJ1-2, with 10 positions matching TRBD1. CDR1 is SGHTA and CDR2 is FQGNSA in the germline V gene. V lost 3 bases and J lost 5; bases outside the gene matches: 9. This CDR3 spans 16 amino acids. The CDR3 sequence is CASSFPRTGGTYGYTF. The CDR3 DNA sequence: TGTGCCAGCAGCTTCCCTAGGACAGGGGGGACTTATGGCTACACCTTC.

V gene TRBV5-1 combines with J gene TRBJ2-7, with D unresolved. V gave up 2 bases and J gave up 4 bases, with 13 bases separating them. CDR1 and CDR2 from the germline V gene are SGHRS and YFSETQ. The CDR3 is 14 residues long. CDR3 sequence: CASSFNAAVYEQYF. The CDR3, as DNA: TGCGCCAGCAGCTTCAATGCGGCCGTTTACGAGCAGTACTTC.

This clone was seen a handful of times. The rearrangement uses TRBV30 and TRBJ1-1; 9 positions agree with TRBD1. Per the germline V gene, CDR1 is GTSNPN and CDR2 is SVGIG (reference sequence). This CDR3 has 13 amino acids. Trimming removed 4 bases from V and 3 bases from J; junction bases left unmatched: 3. Here the CDR3 reads CAWNRGRDTEAFF. The CDR3 DNA reads TGTGCCTGGAACAGGGGGCGGGACACTGAAGCTTTCTTT.

For this clone: Other DNA sequences from this sample encode an identical CDR3 as well. The chain has TRBV5-6 and TRBJ2-1, with D possibly matching TRBD2 (5 bases). Germline loops: CDR1 SGHDT, CDR2 YYEEEE. The CDR3 is made up of 15 amino acids. V shed 0 bases and J shed 4 bases, with 11 bases lying between them. The CDR3 region has the DNA TGTGCCAGCAGCTTGGGTGGGCTAGCTTACAATGAGCAGTTCTTC. This sequence encodes CASSLGGLAYNEQFF.

This chain joins TRBV4-1 and TRBJ2-7, with 10 positions matching TRBD2. The CDR3 is made up of 14 amino acids. Germline V gives CDR1 MGHRA, CDR2 YSYEKL. V lost 4 bases, J lost 4 bases, and 4 bases stayed unmatched. The CDR3 DNA sequence: TGCGCCAGCAGCCCATGGACTAGCGGTTACGAGCAGTACTTC. Translation gives CASSPWTSGYEQYF.

The chain joins TRBV11-2 to TRBJ2-1; TRBD2 might be the D (6 bases). This CDR3 spans 17 amino acids. Germline V lookup: CDR1 SGHAT, CDR2 FQNNGV. V lost 5 bases and J 4 bases, leaving 21 bases between the germline ends. In nucleotides, the CDR3 is TGTGCCAGCAGCCCGACTAGGGGTCTAGCGATGTACAATGAGCAGTTCTTC. Its protein product is CASSPTRGLAMYNEQFF.

The chain has TRBV25-1 and TRBJ1-1; tentative D call: TRBD1 (5 bases). Germline values: CDR1 MGHDK, CDR2 SYGVNS. The CDR3 length is 10 residues. V shed 10 bases and J shed 4 bases, with 7 bases lying between them. CDR3 sequence (DNA): TGTGCCACCCAGGGCACTGAAGCTTTCTTT. Translation: CATQGTEAFF.